This T cell receptor beta chain was identified in a study of spatial heterogeneity in lung cancer. This sample's time point: blood at routine non-recurrence follow-up after resection. CDR1 SGHDT and CDR2 YYEEEE come from the germline V gene. This CDR3 spans 14 amino acids. The V gene lost 4 bases and the J gene lost 1 base, with 11 bases spanning the gap. One entry per CDR3 protein results from TCRdb running MiXCR on the 5' RACE reads. The sample has over 40,000 distinct CDR3 sequences, about 12% seen once. This TCR came from a male donor with early-stage non-small cell lung cancer. The rearrangement joins TRBV5-6 to TRBJ1-1; maybe TRBD1 (6 bases). The specimen was PBMCs, collected at follow-up. Here the CDR3 reads CASSVGQRNTEAFF. In nucleotides, the CDR3 is TGTGCCAGCAGCGTCGGACAGCGGAACACTGAAGCTTTCTTT. Supplemented by reference TRBV5-6 and TRBJ1-1, the full variable domain reads DAGVTQSPTHLIKTRGQQVTLRCSPKSGHDTVSWYQQALGQGPQFIFQYYEEEERQRGNFPDRFSGHQFPNYSSELNVNALLLGDSALYLCASSVGQRNTEAFFGQGTRLTVV.